This T cell receptor beta chain was retrieved from a study of T cells after yellow fever vaccination. The CDR3 is 13 amino acids. Looked up from germline, CDR1 is WNHNN and CDR2 is SYGVQD (reference sequence). V lost 6 bases and J 5 bases, leaving 11 bases between the germline ends. Production of TCR cDNA was by 5'RACE template switching, which also added a universal primer site and UMIs. TCRdb fed the 5' RACE reads into MiXCR, producing one record per CDR3 protein. The data hold roughly 260,000 distinct CDR3 sequences, with 10% to 15% observed a single time. This TCR came from a man aged 25-40 years who received the YFV17D yellow fever vaccine. The starting material was CD4+ T cells sorted from PBMCs, obtained 45 days after the yellow fever booster vaccination. The chain couples TRBV10-1 to TRBJ2-1, with a possible D match to TRBD2 (5 bases). CDR3 sequence: CASSRGLDNEQFF. CDR3 in DNA: TGCGCCAGCAGCCGAGGACTGGACAATGAGCAGTTCTTC.